The 2 T cell receptor beta chains below come from one sample, sequenced in a study of shared clonotypes between healthy human individuals. Profiling relied on immunoSEQ multiplex PCR, and the TCRdb table lists in-frame clones only, not all of them. The sample holds about 79,000 clones, 62% seen once. The specimen sequenced was memory CD8+ T cells sorted from blood. Subset reported: CD45RO+ cells pooled with CCR7-negative TemRA cells. Receptors were obtained from a man under 40 in good health.

The chain recombines TRBV27 with TRBJ2-3; 13 bases are a match to TRBD2. CDR1 and CDR2 (germline): MNHEY, SMNVEV (reference sequence). This CDR3 has 21 amino acids. J lost 0 bases, V lost 3 bases, and 15 bases had no gene match. CDR3 residues: CASSFPTSGRWGVRSTDTQYF. As DNA, the CDR3 is TGTGCCAGCAGTTTCCCGACTAGCGGGAGGTGGGGGGTCAGGAGCACAGATACGCAGTATTTT.

This chain joins TRBV11-1 and TRBJ1-2; TRBD1 aligns across 10 bases. Germline CDR1 SGHAT, CDR2 FQDESV (reference sequence). CDR3 length: 16 amino acids. The J segment lost 5 bases and the V segment lost 3 bases, leaving 9 bases of the junction unmatched. CDR3 nucleotides: TGTGCCAGCAGCTTTTCGGGACAGGGGATTGTTTATGGCTACACCTTC. This translates into CASSFSGQGIVYGYTF.